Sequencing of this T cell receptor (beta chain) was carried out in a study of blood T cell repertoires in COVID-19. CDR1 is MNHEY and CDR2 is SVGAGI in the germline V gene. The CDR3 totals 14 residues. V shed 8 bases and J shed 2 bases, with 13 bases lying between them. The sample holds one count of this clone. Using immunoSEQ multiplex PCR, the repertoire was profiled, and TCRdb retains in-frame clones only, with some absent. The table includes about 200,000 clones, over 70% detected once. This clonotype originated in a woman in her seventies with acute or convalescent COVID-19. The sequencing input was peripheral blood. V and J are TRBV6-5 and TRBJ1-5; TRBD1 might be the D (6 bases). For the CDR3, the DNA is TGTGCCAGCTCGTACAGGGATCGCAATCAGCCCCAGCATTTT. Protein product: CASSYRDRNQPQHF.